These 20 T cell receptor beta chains share one sample of origin, sequenced in a study of vaccination effects on CD4 cells after COVID-19. Repertoires were generated with immunoSEQ multiplex PCR, while TCRdb's copy carries only in-frame clones and drops some. The sample has tens of thousands of clones, approximately 75% seen once. The antigens these receptors bind are not known. Under the ViraFEST assay, PBMC were stimulated with viral peptide pools so that antigen-specific CD4+ T cells expanded. Sequencing was performed afterwards. Isolating CD4+ T cells followed roughly ten days of culture. Neither prior SARS-CoV-2 infection nor positive nucleocapsid antibodies were present in the vaccine recipients. The specimen comprised CD4+ T cells from PBMCs cultured with HCoV-OC43 spike peptides, sampled before COVID-19 vaccination. Indicated subset: HCoV-OC43 spike overlapping peptide pool stimulation. These receptors were obtained from a human donor who received a COVID-19 vaccine.

This clone has a handful of counts. The genes are TRBV4-1 and TRBJ2-2, with D possibly being TRBD1 or TRBD2 (5 bases each). CDR1 and CDR2 (germline): MGHRA, YSYEKL. CDR3 length: 16 amino acids. V was shortened by 4 bases and J by 3 bases, with 15 bases between the two germline ends. DNA for the CDR3: TGCGCCAGCAGCCGGGGGTGGACGATTTACACCGGGGAGCTGTTTTTT. Protein: CASSRGWTIYTGELFF.

The chain is built from TRBV29-1 and TRBJ2-1; 7 bases are shared with TRBD1. Trimming removed 6 bases from V and 4 bases from J; junction bases left unmatched: 9. Germline lookup yields CDR1 SQVTM and CDR2 ANQGSEA. The CDR3 is made up of 14 amino acids. CDR3 nucleotides: TGCAGCGTGACCGGGACAGCCGAATACAATGAGCAGTTCTTC. It specifies CSVTGTAEYNEQFF.

The genes are TRBV27 and TRBJ2-3; unclear D gene. Trimming removed 3 bases from V and 0 bases from J, with 10 bases in between. Germline V CDR1 and CDR2: MNHEY, SMNVEV (reference sequence). The CDR3 is 15 amino acids. CDR3 amino acids: CASSFSAASTDTQYF. CDR3 coding DNA: TGTGCCAGCAGTTTTTCGGCTGCGAGCACAGATACGCAGTATTTT.

The chain employs TRBV10-2 and TRBJ1-1, with D unclear. Germline assignment: CDR1 WSHSY and CDR2 SAAADI. Between the trimmed V and J ends, which lost 8 bases and 1 base, there was a span of 8 bases. The length of the CDR3 is 12 residues. The CDR3, as DNA: TGCGCCAGCTATGGGTCGAACACTGAAGCTTTCTTT. This sequence encodes CASYGSNTEAFF.

The rearrangement uses TRBV7-3 and TRBJ1-2; 8 bases fit TRBD1. Germline V CDR1 and CDR2: SGHTA, FQGTGA. J was trimmed by 7 bases and V by 2 bases; bases with no gene match: 6. The CDR3 runs 14 residues. DNA of the CDR3: TGTGCCAGCAGCTTACAGGCAGGGGGCTTTGGCTACACCTTC. It codes for CASSLQAGGFGYTF. Supplemented by reference TRBV7-3 and TRBJ1-2, the full variable domain reads GAGVSQTPSNKVTEKGKYVELRCDPISGHTALYWYRQSLGQGPEFLIYFQGTGAADDSGLPNDRFFAVRPEGSVSTLKIQRTERGDSAVYLCASSLQAGGFGYTFGSGTRLTVV.

The J gene is TRBJ1-5, the V gene TRBV5-5; 7 bases fit TRBD1. CDR1 is SGHKS and CDR2 is YYEKEE in the germline V gene (reference sequence). The CDR3 covers 18 residues. V gave up 0 bases and J gave up 4 bases; unmatched junction bases: 13. This CDR3 reads CASSLGDRDPRRNQPQHF. Written as DNA, the CDR3 is TGTGCCAGCAGCTTGGGAGACAGGGACCCTCGGAGAAATCAGCCCCAGCATTTT.

This chain's CDR3 is CASSPILGGNQPQHF. DNA for the CDR3: TGTGCCAGCAGTCCCATCTTAGGGGGGAATCAGCCCCAGCATTTT. V usage is TRBV28 and J usage is TRBJ1-5, with TRBD1 as a possible D gene (6 bases). Germline values: CDR1 MDHEN, CDR2 SYDVKM. This CDR3 has 15 residues. V was trimmed by 5 bases and J by 4 bases, leaving 15 bases between them. Looking up the rest from reference TRBV28 and TRBJ1-5 gives the full variable domain: DVKVTQSSRYLVKRTGEKVFLECVQDMDHENMFWYRQDPGLGLRLIYFSYDVKMKEKGDIPEGYSVSREKKERFSLILESASTNQTSMYLCASSPILGGNQPQHFGDGTRLSIL.

The chain couples TRBV18 to TRBJ2-7; 12 nucleotides line up with TRBD1. Per the germline V gene, CDR1 is KGHSH and CDR2 is LQKENI. V lost 4 bases to trimming and J lost 6 bases; unmatched junction nucleotides: 16. The CDR3 sequence is 18 residues long. The CDR3 nucleotides are TGTGCCAGCTCACTGGTACCCTTTTCGGGACAGGGGGCGTCCGAGCAGTACGTC. Translating it yields CASSLVPFSGQGASEQYV.

This chain connects TRBV3-1 (or the pseudogene TRBV3-2) to TRBJ1-6, with a weak D call TRBD1 (5 bases). The germline V and J ends were trimmed by 1 base and 7 bases, with 11 bases remaining between them. In germline, CDR1 is LGHDT, CDR2 YNNKEL (reference sequence). CDR3 length: 15 residues. The CDR3 nucleotides are TGTGCCAGCAGCCAAGGGTCCAGGGACAATTCACCCCTCCACTTT. Amino acids: CASSQGSRDNSPLHF.

This rearrangement joins TRBV5-1 to TRBJ2-1; 9 nucleotides line up with TRBD2. The CDR3 spans 14 residues. Unmatched junction bases numbered 3, after V lost 3 bases and J lost 5 bases. From germline, CDR1 is SGHRS and CDR2 YFSETQ. The CDR3 protein is CASSYRTSDNEQFF. CDR3 in DNA: TGCGCCAGCAGCTACCGGACTAGCGACAATGAGCAGTTCTTC.

This chain links TRBV7-3 with TRBJ2-3, with TRBD2 matching 13 bases. Losses at the gene ends were 0 bases for V and 2 bases for J; bases not matched to a gene: 8. Germline V CDR1 and CDR2: SGHTA, FQGTGA. The CDR3 runs 19 residues. The CDR3 DNA sequence: TGTGCCAGCAGCTTAACCGGCGGGACTAGCGGGGTTGACACAGATACGCAGTATTTT. Its protein is CASSLTGGTSGVDTDTQYF.

V and J are TRBV7-2 and TRBJ2-6; the D gene is possibly TRBD1 (5 bases). This CDR3 region has 16 residues. Germline-derived CDR1 and CDR2 are SGHTA and FQGNSA. The V end was cut by 5 bases, the J end by 2 bases, with 13 bases between. The CDR3 reads CASSQIPGTGANVLTF. The CDR3 DNA reads TGTGCCAGCAGCCAAATCCCAGGGACTGGGGCCAACGTCCTGACTTTC.

This sequence joins TRBV5-1 and TRBJ2-3, with 12 bases aligning to TRBD2. Germline CDR1 reads SGHRS; CDR2 reads YFSETQ. V shed 4 bases and J 1 base; nucleotides not matched to a gene: 7. The CDR3 contains 17 residues. The CDR3 DNA reads TGCGCCAGCAGCGCTGTGCCTAGCGGGGGGGGCACAGATACGCAGTATTTT. Encoded protein: CASSAVPSGGGTDTQYF. The full variable domain, completed using reference TRBV5-1 and TRBJ2-3, is KAGVTQTPRYLIKTRGQQVTLSCSPISGHRSVSWYQQTPGQGLQFLFEYFSETQRNKGNFPGRFSGRQFSNSRSEMNVSTLELGDSALYLCASSAVPSGGGTDTQYFGPGTRLTVL.

The gene calls are TRBV5-1 and TRBJ2-1; 11 bases map to TRBD2. V lost 2 bases, J lost 7 bases, and 5 bases stayed unmatched. The CDR3 sequence is 15 residues long. Germline V gives CDR1 SGHRS, CDR2 YFSETQ. The CDR3 reads CASSFSGGAQNEQFF. The DNA of the CDR3 is TGCGCCAGCAGCTTTAGCGGGGGGGCTCAGAATGAGCAGTTCTTC.

J is TRBJ1-6 and V is TRBV6-5, with D unresolved. V was trimmed by 2 bases and J by 6 bases, leaving 5 bases between them. Per the germline V gene, CDR1 is MNHEY and CDR2 is SVGAGI. CDR3 length: 13 residues. DNA of the CDR3: TGTGCCAGCAGTTACAGTCTTAATTCACCCCTCCACTTT. Protein: CASSYSLNSPLHF.

CDR3 region: CASSPDSLNNEKLFF. In nucleotides, the CDR3 is TGTGCCAGCTCACCGGACAGTCTTAATAATGAAAAACTGTTTTTT. The chain couples TRBV18 to TRBJ1-4; D may be TRBD1 (6 bases). The CDR3 sequence is 15 residues long. Germline V gene lookup returns CDR1 KGHSH and CDR2 LQKENI. With 3 bases removed from V and 4 bases from J, the gap between germline ends came to 12 bases.

V usage is TRBV4-3 and J usage is TRBJ2-3, with D perhaps TRBD1 (6 bases). V gave up 0 bases and J gave up 1 base, with 11 bases separating them. The CDR3 has 16 amino acids. Germline V CDR1 and CDR2: LGHNA, YSLEER. The DNA of the CDR3 is TGCGCCAGCAGCCAAGAATGGGACACCCGCACAGATACGCAGTATTTT. It translates to CASSQEWDTRTDTQYF.

The gene calls are TRBV5-1 and TRBJ2-5; TRBD2 matches at 8 bases. CDR3 size: 14 residues. V lost 5 bases and J lost 1; bases outside the gene matches: 4. Germline CDR1 SGHRS, CDR2 YFSETQ. The chain's CDR3 is CASRQRGPQETQYF. The CDR3, as DNA: TGCGCCAGCAGACAGCGGGGGCCCCAAGAGACCCAGTACTTC.

The chain uses TRBV27 and TRBJ2-2; D remains ambiguous. Per germline, CDR1 MNHEY and CDR2 SMNVEV (reference sequence). The length of the CDR3 is 14 residues. The germline V and J ends were trimmed by 7 bases and 4 bases, with 13 bases remaining between them. In DNA form, the CDR3 reads TGTGCCAGCACCCCCGATAGGGTCACCGGGGAGCTGTTTTTT. Its protein product is CASTPDRVTGELFF.

The chain employs TRBV19 and TRBJ2-2; tentatively, D is TRBD2 (7 bases). The CDR3 spans 17 residues. CDR1 and CDR2 (germline): LNHDA, SQIVND (reference sequence). The germline V and J ends were trimmed by 7 bases and 4 bases, with 22 bases remaining between them. The CDR3 DNA reads TGTGCCAGTAAGGTATGGGGGGGCTCAGTCGGCACCGGGGAGCTGTTTTTT. Translated, it gives CASKVWGGSVGTGELFF.